This T cell receptor beta chain was sequenced during a study of T cell changes during pregnancy in multiple sclerosis. The CDR3 sequence is 14 residues long. The germline V gene has CDR1 LNHDA and CDR2 SQIVND (reference sequence). The ends lost 4 bases at V and 5 bases at J; junction bases unmatched: 3. Profiling relied on immunoSEQ multiplex PCR, and the TCRdb table lists in-frame clones only, not all of them. The sample shows approximately 130,000 clones, 90% to 98% of them seen only once. The clonotype comes from a female donor with multiple sclerosis, enrolled in a pregnancy study. The material was peripheral blood, obtained after pregnancy. This chain links TRBV19 with TRBJ2-2; TRBD1 agrees at 8 bases. CDR3 region: CASSKGQVTGELFF. The DNA of the CDR3 is TGTGCCAGTAGTAAGGGACAGGTAACCGGGGAGCTGTTTTTT.